These T cell receptor beta chains were read from a single sample in a study of blood T cell repertoires in COVID-19. Sequencing was performed with immunoSEQ multiplex PCR; in TCRdb, only in-frame clones are kept and a portion is missing. The table includes about 310,000 clones, approximately 86% detected once. Specimen: PBMCs or T cells enriched from blood (not recorded which). Receptors were obtained from a woman under 30 who had recovered from COVID-19. CDR3s include the opening cysteine and the closing phenylalanine or tryptophan. Fields, in order: clone size, J gene, V gene, D gene, CDR3 DNA, CDR3 protein. The D gene is left open where the match is weak. The size entry is marked missing in some rows and otherwise reads once, few, many or a size class.

size: .
J: TRBJ1-6
V: TRBV27
D: TRBD1
DNA: TGTGCCAGCAGCGAAGCAGGGGGAGGTTCACCCCTCCACTTT
CDR3: CASSEAGGGSPLHF

size: .
J: TRBJ2-7
V: TRBV4-1
D: .
DNA: TGCGCCAGCAGCCAAGATATGGGGGGCGAGCAGTACTTC
CDR3: CASSQDMGGEQYF

size: .
J: TRBJ2-7
V: TRBV12-5
D: TRBD1
DNA: TGTGCTAGTGGTCCGAACAGGGGTCCCTCGGACTTC
CDR3: CASGPNRGPSDF

size: .
J: TRBJ2-3
V: TRBV2
D: .
DNA: TGTGCCAGCAGACCAAGCAGGGGCACAGATACGCAGTATTTT
CDR3: CASRPSRGTDTQYF

size: .
J: TRBJ2-7
V: TRBV28
D: .
DNA: TGTGCCAGTACAGGGATCGCCCCCTACGAGCAGTACTTC
CDR3: CASTGIAPYEQYF

size: once
J: TRBJ1-2
V: TRBV9
D: TRBD1
DNA: TGTGCCAGCAGCGGGGGGACAGGGCTCCTTGGCTACACCTTC
CDR3: CASSGGTGLLGYTF

size: .
J: TRBJ2-1
V: TRBV28
D: .
DNA: TGTGCCAGCAGTTTATACGGGGGGCTTACATACAATGAGCAGTTCTTC
CDR3: CASSLYGGLTYNEQFF

size: .
J: TRBJ1-1
V: TRBV2
D: .
DNA: TGTGCCAGCAGTGAGACAGGCTATGAAGCTTTCTTT
CDR3: CASSETGYEAFF

size: .
J: TRBJ2-7
V: TRBV7-9
D: TRBD1
DNA: TGTGCCAGCAGCTTAGGCGGAACAGGGGGAGAGCAGTACTTC
CDR3: CASSLGGTGGEQYF

size: .
J: TRBJ2-3
V: TRBV2
D: .
DNA: TGTGCCAGCAGTGAAAGGGCAGGGGGGCTGAGTTTCACAGATACGCAGTATTTT
CDR3: CASSERAGGLSFTDTQYF

size: .
J: TRBJ1-4
V: TRBV19
D: TRBD1
DNA: TGTGCCAGTAGTTCATGGACAGGGGCGTCAACTAATGAAAAACTGTTTTTT
CDR3: CASSSWTGASTNEKLFF